Each of the 28 T cell receptor beta chains below was sequenced from the same sample in a study of beta chain features in type 1 diabetes. Study-wide points: Moderate but significant shortening of TCRB CDR3s was recorded in all four CD4+ subsets from Type 1 diabetes patients.

Their recognized antigens are unknown. Sequencing targeted expressed TCRB transcripts, as all isolated RNA had been reverse transcribed. The data were produced by immunoSEQ multiplex PCR, yet TCRdb's version contains in-frame clones alone and is incomplete. The sample records around 250,000 clones, roughly an eighth being singletons. Material: naive CD4+ T cells from blood. These receptors all come from a man in his thirties or forties with type 1 diabetes.

This clone was counted between two and nine times. The gene calls are TRBV14 and TRBJ2-1, with D perhaps matching TRBD1 (5 bases). Germline V lookup: CDR1 SGHDN, CDR2 FVKESK. Trimming took off 3 bases at V and 0 bases at J, with 12 bases between the two ends. The CDR3 totals 16 residues. CDR3 DNA sequence: TGTGCCAGCAGCCACCAGACAGCTTTCTCCTACAATGAGCAGTTCTTC. Its translation is CASSHQTAFSYNEQFF.

This chain joins TRBV28 and TRBJ1-1; the D is unclear. Trimming pared 5 bases from V and 8 bases from J, leaving 18 bases between. CDR1 is MDHEN and CDR2 is SYDVKM in the germline V gene. This CDR3 spans 14 amino acids. The CDR3 DNA follows: TGTGCCAGCAGTCCCCCGGAGACCTTGAGAGAAGCTTTCTTT. Translating gives CASSPPETLREAFF.

This clone occurred a few times. This rearrangement joins TRBV29-1 to TRBJ1-1, with D perhaps TRBD1 (6 bases). The CDR3 totals 12 residues. CDR1 and CDR2 (germline): SQVTM, ANQGSEA. With 7 bases removed from V and 2 bases from J, the gap between germline ends came to 11 bases. The CDR3 DNA reads TGCAGCGGGGGGGGCGCCAACACTGAAGCTTTCTTT. Its protein product is CSGGGANTEAFF.

The chain links TRBV30 to TRBJ2-1, with D perhaps matching TRBD2 (6 bases). The CDR3 spans 14 residues. The V and J ends lost 3 bases and 3 bases respectively, with 12 bases between them. CDR1 is GTSNPN, CDR2 SVGIG, per germline (reference sequence). The CDR3, as DNA: TGTGCCTGGAGCAATTTAGCGGTCTACAATGAGCAGTTCTTC. Its translation is CAWSNLAVYNEQFF.

This clone was detected a few times. This chain joins TRBV7-9 and TRBJ2-1; TRBD2 matches at 7 bases. Germline V CDR1 and CDR2: SEHNR, FQNEAQ (reference sequence). This CDR3 contains 14 residues. Unmatched junction bases numbered 8, after V lost 3 bases and J lost 9 bases. The CDR3 region is CASSLGEGRGEQFF. CDR3 bases: TGTGCCAGCAGCTTGGGGGAGGGCCGAGGTGAGCAGTTCTTC.

This clone was detected a few times. V and J are TRBV29-1 and TRBJ2-3, with D possibly TRBD1 on 5 matching bases. The CDR3 consists of 14 residues. Germline V gene data show CDR1 as SQVTM and CDR2 as ANQGSEA. Trimming stripped 6 bases from V and 5 bases from J, with 18 bases between. For the CDR3, the DNA is TGCAGCGTCACCCAGGGATGGGGCGTAGATACGCAGTATTTT. It specifies CSVTQGWGVDTQYF.

There are a few counts of this clone. The same CDR3 can be traced to other DNA sequences in this sample. The chain carries TRBV7-9 and TRBJ2-3; 7 nucleotides match TRBD1. V was pared by 4 bases and J by 4 bases, with 5 bases of the junction left unmatched. The CDR3 runs to 14 residues. The germline V gene has CDR1 SEHNR and CDR2 FQNEAQ (reference sequence). In nucleotides, the CDR3 is TGTGCCAGCAGCTCTCCTCAGGGGGCAGATACGCAGTATTTT. Its translation is CASSSPQGADTQYF.

The chain links TRBV28 to TRBJ2-3; unclear D gene. V dropped 3 bases and J dropped 2 bases, with 6 bases sitting between them. CDR3 size: 13 residues. Per the germline V gene, CDR1 is MDHEN and CDR2 is SYDVKM. The CDR3 protein is CASSFPNTDTQYF. The DNA of the CDR3 is TGTGCCAGCAGTTTCCCTAACACAGATACGCAGTATTTT.

This clone was counted only a few times. V usage is TRBV27 and J usage is TRBJ2-3; possibly TRBD2 for D (6 bases). The CDR3 is made up of 13 amino acids. V was pared by 5 bases and J by 0 bases, with 6 bases between. Germline V gene data show CDR1 as MNHEY and CDR2 as SMNVEV (reference sequence). CDR3 residues: CASSGTSTDTQYF. The CDR3 DNA reads TGTGCCAGCAGTGGGACTAGCACAGATACGCAGTATTTT.

This clone was counted only a few times. The same CDR3 is also encoded by other DNA sequences in this sample. This chain uses TRBV20-1 with TRBJ1-2; D gene unclear. The germline CDR1 and CDR2 sequences are DFQATT and SNEGSKA (reference sequence). V gave up 5 bases and J gave up 2 bases, with 3 bases separating them. The length of the CDR3 is 10 residues. The CDR3 DNA follows: TGCAGTGCTTCAAACTATGGCTACACCTTC. This codes for CSASNYGYTF.

This chain joins TRBV12-5 and TRBJ2-1, with 13 bases fitting TRBD2. The length of the CDR3 is 15 residues. V gave up 5 bases and J gave up 8 bases; unmatched junction bases: 6. Germline values: CDR1 LGHNT, CDR2 FRNRAP. The CDR3 spells CASGPGLAGVDEQFF. DNA of the CDR3: TGTGCTAGTGGTCCAGGACTAGCGGGAGTCGATGAGCAGTTCTTC.

This clone was found a few times. The V gene is TRBV28, the J gene TRBJ2-3; 10 nucleotides line up with TRBD1. CDR1 and CDR2 from the germline V gene are MDHEN and SYDVKM. V gave up 3 bases and J gave up 4 bases; unmatched junction bases: 4. CDR3 length: 15 residues. CDR3 region: CASSFGQGDADTQYF. The CDR3 region has the DNA TGTGCCAGCAGTTTCGGACAGGGGGATGCAGATACGCAGTATTTT.

This clone has a handful of counts. The chain carries TRBV25-1 and TRBJ2-5; 7 bases match TRBD2. Germline assignment: CDR1 MGHDK and CDR2 SYGVNS. V lost 3 bases, J lost 6 bases, and 7 bases stayed unmatched. CDR3 length: 14 residues. The CDR3 protein is CASSDPGLGKTQYF. The CDR3 DNA sequence: TGTGCCAGCAGTGATCCAGGACTAGGAAAGACCCAGTACTTC.

This clone was picked up a small number of times. This rearrangement joins TRBV7-2 to TRBJ2-7; TRBD1 agrees at 7 bases. After removal of 6 bases from V and 5 bases from J, the junction contained 4 bases not matched to a gene. This CDR3 contains 12 residues. CDR1 and CDR2 (germline): SGHTA, FQGNSA. CDR3 nucleotides: TGTGCCAGCAGTAACAGGGGCGACGAGCAGTACTTC. This codes for CASSNRGDEQYF.

Only a few counts were recorded for this clone. V and J are TRBV5-1 and TRBJ1-5; TRBD1 might be the D (5 bases). The V gene lost 0 bases and the J gene lost 7 bases, with 14 bases spanning the gap. The CDR3 loop spans 15 amino acids. Germline-derived CDR1 and CDR2 are SGHRS and YFSETQ. The CDR3 here is CASSLVAGPDQPQHF. Here the CDR3 DNA reads TGCGCCAGCAGCTTGGTGGCAGGGCCGGACCAGCCCCAGCATTTT. The complete variable domain, with remaining parts taken from reference TRBV5-1 and TRBJ1-5, reads KAGVTQTPRYLIKTRGQQVTLSCSPISGHRSVSWYQQTPGQGLQFLFEYFSETQRNKGNFPGRFSGRQFSNSRSEMNVSTLELGDSALYLCASSLVAGPDQPQHFGDGTRLSIL.

This clone was observed a few times. V and J are TRBV28 and TRBJ1-4; 10 bases are shared with TRBD1. Germline V gene lookup returns CDR1 MDHEN and CDR2 SYDVKM. The length of the CDR3 is 15 residues. V lost 5 bases to trimming and J lost 5 bases; unmatched junction nucleotides: 5. The CDR3, as DNA: TGTGCCAGCAGTCGACCGGGACAGGGGAATGAAAAACTGTTTTTT. Residues: CASSRPGQGNEKLFF.

The chain uses TRBV29-1 and TRBJ2-1; possible D gene TRBD1, 5 bases. V was trimmed by 1 base and J by 2 bases, leaving 9 bases between them. Germline CDR1 reads SQVTM; CDR2 reads ANQGSEA. The CDR3 is made up of 14 amino acids. The CDR3 region is CSVEGGAAYNEQFF. The CDR3 bases are TGCAGCGTTGAAGGTGGGGCCGCCTACAATGAGCAGTTCTTC.

This chain uses TRBV4-1 with TRBJ2-3; TRBD2 agrees at 13 bases. With 5 bases clipped from V and 6 bases from J, the junction kept 11 bases outside the gene matches. CDR3 length equals 17 residues. Per germline, CDR1 MGHRA and CDR2 YSYEKL. CDR3 sequence reads: CASSETWTSGSRDTQYF. CDR3 bases: TGCGCCAGCAGCGAAACTTGGACTAGCGGGAGCCGCGATACGCAGTATTTT.

The rearrangement links TRBV5-1 to TRBJ2-7, with TRBD2 identical over 7 bases. V shed 0 bases, J shed 0 bases, and the junction held 6 bases outside the gene matches. Germline CDR1 and CDR2: SGHRS and YFSETQ. The CDR3 contains 16 residues. The CDR3 loop is CASSLARDYLSYEQYF. The CDR3 region has the DNA TGCGCCAGCAGCTTGGCCCGGGACTACCTCTCCTACGAGCAGTACTTC.

This clone has a handful of counts. This rearrangement joins TRBV19 to TRBJ2-2; TRBD1 is a possible D gene (8 bases). Germline V gene lookup returns CDR1 LNHDA and CDR2 SQIVND (reference sequence). Trimming removed 5 bases at V and 0 bases at J, with 13 bases between. This CDR3 contains 16 residues. CDR3 sequence (DNA): TGTGCCAGTAGTTCAACAGGGGGGGCGAACACCGGGGAGCTGTTTTTT. Translating gives CASSSTGGANTGELFF.

The gene calls are TRBV7-2 and TRBJ2-4; D ambiguous. Trimming stripped 1 base from V and 4 bases from J, with 8 bases between. Germline V gene data show CDR1 as SGHTA and CDR2 as FQGNSA. The CDR3 extends over 14 amino acids. In DNA, the CDR3 is TGTGCCAGCAGCTTAGGCGCATCGAAAAACATTCAGTACTTC. This sequence encodes CASSLGASKNIQYF.

This clone was observed a few times. The chain links TRBV7-3 to TRBJ2-2; possible D gene TRBD2, 6 bases. The CDR3 contains 14 residues. V gave up 2 bases and J gave up 5 bases, with 9 bases separating them. Germline CDR1 SGHTA, CDR2 FQGTGA. This chain's CDR3 is CASSLEGGTGELFF. CDR3 coding DNA: TGTGCCAGCAGCTTAGAGGGAGGTACCGGGGAGCTGTTTTTT.

This chain joins TRBV10-3 and TRBJ1-2, with D possibly TRBD1 on 6 matching bases. V shed 3 bases and J shed 3 bases, with 11 bases lying between them. There are 14 residues in the CDR3. Germline values: CDR1 ENHRY, CDR2 SYGVKD. DNA of the CDR3: TGTGCCATCAGTGATTCAGGGGCGCACTATGGCTACACCTTC. Protein: CAISDSGAHYGYTF.

J is TRBJ2-5 and V is TRBV6-5, with 7 bases aligning to TRBD1. CDR1 and CDR2 (germline): MNHEY, SVGAGI. The V gene end was trimmed by 5 bases and the J gene end by 6 bases; junction bases not matched to a gene: 9. CDR3 length: 14 amino acids. CDR3 sequence reads: CASSQPGGAKTQYF. For the CDR3, the DNA is TGTGCCAGCAGTCAGCCAGGGGGAGCAAAGACCCAGTACTTC.

This chain joins TRBV5-6 and TRBJ2-7; D is possibly TRBD1 (6 bases). The CDR3 is made up of 12 amino acids. CDR1 is SGHDT and CDR2 is YYEEEE in the germline V gene. Trimming took off 4 bases at V and 3 bases at J, with 8 bases between the two ends. The DNA for the CDR3 is TGTGCCAGCAGCGAACAGGGCTACGAGCAGTACTTC. Amino acids: CASSEQGYEQYF.

The chain has TRBV15 and TRBJ2-1, with TRBD2 identical over 7 bases. With 6 bases clipped from V and 7 bases from J, the junction kept 18 bases outside the gene matches. The CDR3 totals 17 residues. Per germline, CDR1 LNHNV and CDR2 YYDKDF (reference sequence). This CDR3 reads CATSQTMSRGSKNEQFF. The CDR3 DNA reads as TGTGCCACCAGTCAAACTATGAGTCGCGGGAGTAAGAATGAGCAGTTCTTC. Complete variable domain (other parts from reference TRBV15 and TRBJ2-1): DAMVIQNPRYQVTQFGKPVTLSCSQTLNHNVMYWYQQKSSQAPKLLFHYYDKDFNNEADTPDNFQSRRPNTSFCFLDIRSPGLGDTAMYLCATSQTMSRGSKNEQFFGPGTRLTVL.

V and J are TRBV7-2 and TRBJ2-5; 11 nucleotides agree with TRBD2. Germline CDR1 reads SGHTA; CDR2 reads FQGNSA. Germline trimming cut 1 base from V and 4 bases from J; bases unmatched to any gene: 5. The CDR3 consists of 16 residues. The CDR3 is CASSLGALAGGETQYF. The CDR3, as DNA: TGTGCCAGCAGCTTAGGCGCCCTAGCGGGAGGAGAGACCCAGTACTTC. Together with reference TRBV7-2 and TRBJ2-5, the CDR3 gives the full variable domain: GAGVSQSPSNKVTEKGKDVELRCDPISGHTALYWYRQSLGQGLEFLIYFQGNSAPDKSGLPSDRFSAERTGGSVSTLTIQRTQQEDSAVYLCASSLGALAGGETQYFGPGTRLLVL.

This clone was counted between two and nine times. The V call is TRBV2, the J call TRBJ2-2, with 11 bases fitting TRBD2. The CDR3 sequence is 13 residues long. The J segment lost 7 bases and the V segment lost 7 bases, leaving 2 bases of the junction unmatched. Per the germline V gene, CDR1 is SNHLY and CDR2 is FYNNEI. In DNA, the CDR3 is TGTGCCAGCACAGGACTAGCGGGCGGGGAGCTGTTTTTT. Its protein is CASTGLAGGELFF.